This T cell receptor beta chain was identified in a study of early T cells in non-severe SARS-CoV-2 infection. Study details: It was bulk RNA from unsorted whole blood that was sequenced, and the chains were unpaired.

In regard to this clonotype: The target antigen is unknown.

Attachment of unique molecular identifiers was made to individual cDNA molecules. MiXCR was run by TCRdb on the 5' RACE reads, yielding one entry per CDR3 protein. The sample records 80,000 to 100,000 distinct CDR3 sequences, around 14% being singletons. The ends lost 7 bases at V and 4 bases at J; junction bases unmatched: 9. CDR3 length equals 14 residues. Germline CDR1 and CDR2: SNHLY and FYNNEI. General observations from the study: Comparison of clonotypes with VDJdb favored anti-spike CD8 responses while missing private and CD4 specificities.

The V call is TRBV2, the J call TRBJ1-2; 7 positions match TRBD1. Sequencing was carried out using whole blood. The receptor was derived from an adult who was a healthcare worker with PCR-confirmed SARS-CoV-2 infection or an uninfected control (not recorded which). CDR3 residues: CASTPNRGGYGYTF. Here the CDR3 DNA reads TGTGCCAGCACCCCTAACAGGGGTGGCTATGGCTACACCTTC.